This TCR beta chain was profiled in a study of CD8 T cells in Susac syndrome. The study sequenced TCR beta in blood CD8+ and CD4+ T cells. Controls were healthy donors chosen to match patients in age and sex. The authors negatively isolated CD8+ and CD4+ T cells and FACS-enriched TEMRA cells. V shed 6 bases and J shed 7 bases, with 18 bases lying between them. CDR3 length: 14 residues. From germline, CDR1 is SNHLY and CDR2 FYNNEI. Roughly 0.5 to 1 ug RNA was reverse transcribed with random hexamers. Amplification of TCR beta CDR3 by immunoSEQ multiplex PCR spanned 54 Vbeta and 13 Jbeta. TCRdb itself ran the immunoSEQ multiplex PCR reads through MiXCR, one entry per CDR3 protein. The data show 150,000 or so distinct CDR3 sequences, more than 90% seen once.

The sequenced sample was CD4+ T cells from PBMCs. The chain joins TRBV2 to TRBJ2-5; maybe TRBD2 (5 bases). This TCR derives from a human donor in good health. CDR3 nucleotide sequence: TGTGCCAGCAGCTCGGGGTCCCCATTGGGGACCCAGTACTTC. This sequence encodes CASSSGSPLGTQYF.